The rows below give T cell receptor beta chains drawn from one sample of a study of blood T cell repertoires in COVID-19. Sequenced by immunoSEQ multiplex PCR; TCRdb stores in-frame clones only, minus some. The table shows 20,000 or so clones, with approximately 92% occurring only once. Sequencing used peripheral blood. These receptors all stem from a man between 65 and 85 years old with active COVID-19. CDR3s include the opening cysteine and the closing phenylalanine or tryptophan. D genes are given only for firm matches. Size values are once, few and many counts, or a class for expanded clones, and some rows have none.

v_gene	abundance	d_gene	j_gene	CDR3aa	CDR3nt
TRBV7-2	.	TRBD1	TRBJ2-1	CASSFTQGREQFF	TGTGCCAGCAGCTTCACACAGGGGCGTGAGCAGTTCTTC
TRBV27	once	.	TRBJ1-2	CASRNTGSNYGYTF	TGTGCCAGCAGGAACACAGGGTCTAACTATGGCTACACCTTC
TRBV20-1	.	.	TRBJ1-2	CSARQDYGYTF	TGCAGTGCTAGACAGGACTATGGCTACACCTTC
TRBV7-2	.	.	TRBJ2-1	CASSLDSGLLNDEQFF	TGTGCCAGCAGCCTCGACTCGGGACTCCTTAATGATGAGCAGTTCTTC
TRBV6-5	.	TRBD1	TRBJ2-7	CASKRQGYEQYF	TGTGCCAGCAAGCGACAGGGATACGAGCAGTACTTC
TRBV30	.	.	TRBJ2-7	CAWSVPPGLTYEQYF	TGTGCCTGGAGTGTTCCGCCGGGACTCACCTACGAGCAGTACTTC
TRBV7-2	.	.	TRBJ2-7	CASSTRDSYEQYF	TGTGCCAGCAGCACCCGGGACTCCTACGAGCAGTACTTC
TRBV7-2	.	.	TRBJ1-5	CASSLFGNQPQHF	TGTGCCAGCAGCTTATTCGGCAATCAGCCCCAGCATTTT
TRBV21-1	.	.	TRBJ2-1	CATRLRQGWYNEQFF	TGTGCCACCCGCCTCAGACAGGGGTGGTACAATGAGCAGTTCTTC
TRBV19	.	TRBD1	TRBJ1-5	CASRVTQGARQPQHF	TGTGCCAGTAGGGTCACTCAGGGGGCGCGCCAGCCCCAGCATTTT
TRBV7-3	.	TRBD1	TRBJ1-1	CASSSQGGGEAFF	TGTGCCAGCAGCTCTCAGGGGGGAGGTGAAGCTTTCTTT
TRBV18	.	.	TRBJ1-1	CASSTQGNTEAFF	TGTGCCAGCTCAACCCAGGGGAACACTGAAGCTTTCTTT
TRBV3-1/TRBV3-2	.	TRBD1	TRBJ1-2	CASSQRDRGPYGYTF	TGTGCCAGCAGCCAGAGGGACAGGGGGCCCTATGGCTACACCTTC
TRBV11-2	.	TRBD2	TRBJ2-3	CASSQSGVSTDTQYF	TGTGCCAGCAGCCAAAGCGGGGTGAGCACAGATACGCAGTATTTT
TRBV30	once	.	TRBJ1-6	CAWMQGGSPLHF	TGTGCCTGGATGCAGGGCGGTTCACCCCTCCACTTT
TRBV18	once	TRBD2	TRBJ2-1	CASSPPSSGGLNEQFF	TGTGCCAGCTCACCACCTTCTAGCGGGGGTTTGAATGAGCAGTTCTTC
TRBV19	.	TRBD1	TRBJ1-1	CASSRVGQANTEAFF	TGTGCCAGTAGCCGGGTGGGACAGGCGAACACTGAAGCTTTCTTT
TRBV5-6	.	.	TRBJ1-2	CASSLDRGWDYGYTF	TGTGCCAGCAGCTTGGACCGGGGTTGGGACTATGGCTACACCTTC
TRBV4-3	.	TRBD2	TRBJ2-1	CASSQAAGLAGGNEQFF	TGCGCCAGCAGCCAAGCCGCGGGACTAGCGGGAGGGAATGAGCAGTTCTTC
TRBV28	.	TRBD1	TRBJ1-5	CASSPDRGGQPQHF	TGTGCCAGCAGTCCGGACAGGGGGGGACAGCCCCAGCATTTT
TRBV6-5	.	TRBD1	TRBJ1-2	CASIGVPGQGGYTF	TGTGCCAGCATAGGGGTTCCGGGACAGGGCGGCTACACCTTC
TRBV5-1	.	.	TRBJ2-1	CASSLAGHHNEQFF	TGCGCCAGCAGCTTGGCAGGGCACCACAATGAGCAGTTCTTC
TRBV12-3/TRBV12-4	.	.	TRBJ1-2	CASSFTTNYGYTF	TGTGCCAGCAGTTTTACAACTAACTATGGCTACACCTTC
TRBV28	.	TRBD1	TRBJ1-2	CASRSGGAEDYGYTF	TGTGCCAGCAGGTCAGGGGGCGCGGAAGATTATGGCTACACCTTC
TRBV5-1	.	TRBD1	TRBJ1-1	CASSLEGTGGAGTEAFF	TGCGCCAGCAGCTTGGAGGGGACAGGGGGCGCAGGGACTGAAGCTTTCTTT
TRBV7-2	.	.	TRBJ1-2	CASSRGGGHYGYTF	TGTGCCAGCAGCAGAGGCGGGGGCCACTATGGCTACACCTTC
TRBV19	.	TRBD2	TRBJ2-3	CASSGTSGSTDTQYF	TGTGCCAGTTCTGGGACTAGCGGGAGCACAGATACGCAGTATTTT